The entry below gives a single T cell receptor (beta chain) sequence along with its context. As yet, its antigen is unknown. Assay: immunoSEQ multiplex PCR; the TCRdb copy retains only in-frame clones and omits some. The sample records tens of thousands of clones, roughly 80% being singletons. The record originates from a study of T cell responses to AZD1222 COVID-19 vaccine. Study-level findings and limits: Regions left unmutated in variants are reportedly the target of nearly half of spike-specific TCRs.

This CDR3 region has 15 residues. Germline V CDR1 and CDR2: LNHDA, SQIVND (reference sequence). V lost 5 bases, J lost 3 bases, and 5 bases stayed unmatched. Specimen: peripheral blood, collected on day 0 of MenACWY control vaccination. This TCR derives from an adult in good health. The chain combines TRBV19 with TRBJ2-3, with 10 bases matching TRBD1. Written as DNA, the CDR3 is TGTGCCAGTAGTCCGGGGACAGGGGTGACAGATACGCAGTATTTT. It is translated as CASSPGTGVTDTQYF.